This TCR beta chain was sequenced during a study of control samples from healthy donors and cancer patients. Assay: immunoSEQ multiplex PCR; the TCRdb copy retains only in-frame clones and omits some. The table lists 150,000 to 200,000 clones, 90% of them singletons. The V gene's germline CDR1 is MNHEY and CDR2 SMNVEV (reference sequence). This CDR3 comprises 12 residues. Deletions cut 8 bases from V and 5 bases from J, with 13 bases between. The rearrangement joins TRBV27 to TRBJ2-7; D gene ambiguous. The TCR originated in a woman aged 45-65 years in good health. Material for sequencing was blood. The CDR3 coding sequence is TGTGCCAGCGCCGACCGGCCCCACGAGCAGTACTTC. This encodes CASADRPHEQYF.